This passage covers 15 T cell receptor beta chains from one sample sequenced in a study of Graves' ophthalmopathy and Graves' hyperthyroidism. Using RNA transcripts, the TCR beta CDR3 regions were amplified. The library came from an HTBI-primed first-round RT-PCR and a second-round multiplex PCR. TCRdb recomputed calls from the multiplex PCR reads with MiXCR, one row per CDR3 protein. The repertoire holds approximately 480,000 distinct CDR3 sequences, approximately 15% seen once, with around 9.8% in the top ten. The sample was blood. The receptors were sampled from a woman aged 25 to 39 with Graves' ophthalmopathy.

This clonotype was counted ten times or more. V and J are TRBV12-3 or TRBV12-4 and TRBJ1-2; D ambiguous. Trimming stripped 3 bases from V and 8 bases from J, with 19 bases between. There are 15 residues in the CDR3. The CDR3: CASSFPKVGKAGYTF. The CDR3 DNA reads TGTGCCAGCAGTTTCCCCAAGGTTGGCAAGGCAGGCTACACCTTC.

This clonotype was detected ten times or more. This chain uses TRBV20-1 with TRBJ1-1, with 8 bases that match TRBD1. V shed 8 bases and J 1 base; nucleotides not matched to a gene: 6. This CDR3 comprises 13 residues. CDR1 DFQATT and CDR2 SNEGSKA come from the germline V gene (reference sequence). The CDR3 DNA is TGCAGTACAGGGGGGAGGGGGAACACTGAAGCTTTCTTT. It specifies CSTGGRGNTEAFF.

This clonotype was picked up many times. The chain has TRBV6-4 and TRBJ1-1; 8 nucleotides match TRBD1. Trimming cost V 3 bases and J 5 bases; bases outside gene matches: 2. Germline V lookup: CDR1 MRHNA, CDR2 SNTAGT. The CDR3 runs 13 residues. Here the CDR3 reads CASSEDRETEAFF. DNA for the CDR3: TGTGCCAGCAGTGAGGACAGGGAGACTGAAGCTTTCTTT.

As concerns this clonotype: The germline gene is not matched at one end of the junction; a read error may be the cause. This chain uses TRBV11-2 with TRBJ2-4; TRBD2 aligns across 12 bases. This CDR3 has 15 residues. In germline, CDR1 is SGHAT, CDR2 FQNNGV. This chain's CDR3 is CASSPRLAGEHIQYF. The CDR3 nucleotides are TGCGCCAGCAGCCCGAGACTAGCGGGAGAACACATTCAGTACTTC.

This clonotype was recorded many times. A much larger clone sits a single nucleotide away, making a read error possible. CDR3 DNA sequence: TGTGCCAGCAGTTCCGACTACGAGCAGCACTTC. As protein: CASSSDYEQHF. This rearrangement joins TRBV6-5 to TRBJ2-7, with D possibly matching TRBD2 (5 bases). Looked up from germline, CDR1 is MNHEY and CDR2 is SVGAGI. CDR3 length equals 11 residues.

This clonotype was counted at least ten times. The V gene is TRBV12-3 or TRBV12-4, the J gene TRBJ1-2; 8 nucleotides match TRBD1. This CDR3 is built from 14 residues. With V trimmed by 6 bases and J by 7 bases, 10 bases remained unmatched. As DNA, the CDR3 is TGTGCCAGCAGCCGTCTAACAGGGGGTGGTGGCTACACCTTC. As protein: CASSRLTGGGGYTF.

This clonotype has ten or more counts. The J gene is TRBJ1-2, the V gene TRBV5-1; possibly TRBD1 for D (6 bases). There are 14 residues in the CDR3. V lost 2 bases and J 8 bases, leaving 16 bases between the germline ends. CDR1 is SGHRS, CDR2 YFSETQ, per germline. The CDR3 nucleotides are TGCGCCAGCAGCTTACAGGGTAAAGAAGAAGGCTACACCTTC. The encoded protein is CASSLQGKEEGYTF.

This clonotype was found many times. The chain couples TRBV5-1 to TRBJ2-7; unclear D gene. Trimming pared 4 bases from V and 7 bases from J, leaving 18 bases between. The germline CDR1 and CDR2 sequences are SGHRS and YFSETQ. This CDR3 contains 14 residues. Here the CDR3 DNA reads TGCGCCAGCAGCCGGTCGCCGCCCTCCTGGGAGCAGTACTTC. This sequence encodes CASSRSPPSWEQYF.

The chain has TRBV4-1 and TRBJ2-2; no clear D gene. This CDR3 contains 14 residues. With 2 bases removed from V and 3 bases from J, the gap between germline ends came to 7 bases. CDR1 MGHRA and CDR2 YSYEKL come from the germline V gene. The CDR3 DNA reads as TGCGCCAGCAGCCAACAGAGAGACACCGGGGAGCTGTTTTTT. It codes for CASSQQRDTGELFF.

This clonotype was detected ten times or more. The V and J genes are TRBV6-2 or TRBV6-3 and TRBJ1-6; D is ambiguous. Germline lookup yields CDR1 MNHEY and CDR2 SVGEGT. This CDR3 is 17 amino acids long. Trimming left V 0 bases short and J 3 bases short, with 12 bases between. The CDR3 reads CASSYSPNGLYNSPLHF. The CDR3 DNA is TGTGCCAGCAGTTACTCGCCTAATGGACTCTATAATTCACCCCTCCACTTT.

This clonotype was counted at least ten times. The chain combines TRBV6-5 with TRBJ1-3, with a possible D match to TRBD1 (6 bases). The length of the CDR3 is 17 residues. V was trimmed by 4 bases and J by 9 bases, leaving 25 bases between them. From germline, CDR1 is MNHEY and CDR2 SVGAGI. DNA of the CDR3: TGTGCCAGCAGTTCGTGGACAGTACCCTCTCTGGAAGCCACCATATATTTT. It yields the protein CASSSWTVPSLEATIYF.

The V and J genes are TRBV20-1 and TRBJ2-5; no reliable D call. V was cut by 6 bases and J by 1 base, with 9 bases left in between. The CDR3 sequence is 12 residues long. Looked up from germline, CDR1 is DFQATT and CDR2 is SNEGSKA (reference sequence). The CDR3 bases are TGCAGTGCCCCCTTAGGCCAAGAGACCCAGTACTTC. This codes for CSAPLGQETQYF.

The chain employs TRBV6-1 and TRBJ1-6, with D possibly being TRBD1 (5 bases). This CDR3 spans 15 amino acids. The germline gives CDR1 MNHNS, CDR2 SASEGT. Trimming left V 6 bases short and J 9 bases short, with 18 bases between. CDR3 loop: CASSPGVSEGSPLHF. The DNA for the CDR3 is TGTGCCAGCAGCCCGGGGGTCTCGGAGGGTTCACCCCTCCACTTT.

This clonotype was seen ten or more times. The V call is TRBV6-1, the J call TRBJ1-5; TRBD1 might be the D (5 bases). Per germline, CDR1 MNHNS and CDR2 SASEGT. The CDR3 is 14 residues long. Between the trimmed V and J ends, which lost 3 bases and 3 bases, there was a span of 9 bases. CDR3 bases: TGTGCCAGCAGTGATGGGGACTCCAATCAGCCCCAGCATTTT. Residues: CASSDGDSNQPQHF.

The chain links TRBV30 to TRBJ2-2, with D possibly being TRBD1 (6 bases). The CDR3 extends over 14 amino acids. CDR1 is GTSNPN, CDR2 SVGIG, per germline (reference sequence). The V end was cut by 2 bases, the J end by 4 bases, with 11 bases between. The CDR3 is CAWSKGEPTGELFF. CDR3 nucleotides: TGTGCCTGGAGTAAGGGGGAGCCCACCGGGGAGCTGTTTTTT. Looking up the rest from reference TRBV30 and TRBJ2-2 gives the full variable domain: SQTIHQWPATLVQPVGSPLSLECTVEGTSNPNLYWYRQAAGRGLQLLFYSVGIGQISSEVPQNLSASRPQDRQFILSSKKLLLSDSGFYLCAWSKGEPTGELFFGEGSRLTVL.